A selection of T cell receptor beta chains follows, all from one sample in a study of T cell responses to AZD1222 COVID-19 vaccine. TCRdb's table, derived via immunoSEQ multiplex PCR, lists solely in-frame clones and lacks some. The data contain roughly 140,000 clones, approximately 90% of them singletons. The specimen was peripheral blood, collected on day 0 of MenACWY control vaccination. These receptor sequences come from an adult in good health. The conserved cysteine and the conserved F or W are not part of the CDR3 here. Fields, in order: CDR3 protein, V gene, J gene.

cdr3_aa: ASSGNMNTEAF
v_call: TRBV9
j_call: TRBJ1-1

cdr3_aa: ASSSFFHEQY
v_call: TRBV5-4
j_call: TRBJ2-7

cdr3_aa: ASSSPGGRLSGYT
v_call: TRBV19
j_call: TRBJ1-2

cdr3_aa: ASSTGTGYDSPLH
v_call: TRBV19
j_call: TRBJ1-6

cdr3_aa: SVVWPVADTQY
v_call: TRBV29-1
j_call: TRBJ2-3

cdr3_aa: ASSQFRPDYGYT
v_call: TRBV3-1/TRBV3-2
j_call: TRBJ1-2

cdr3_aa: ASSIGTGGSYSNQPQH
v_call: TRBV19
j_call: TRBJ1-5

cdr3_aa: ASSETDYEQY
v_call: TRBV2
j_call: TRBJ2-7

cdr3_aa: ASSLVLGSTEAF
v_call: TRBV5-4
j_call: TRBJ1-1

cdr3_aa: ASSLVTGGRMVDTQY
v_call: TRBV11-2
j_call: TRBJ2-3

cdr3_aa: ASSSKTGDPPEQY
v_call: TRBV5-1
j_call: TRBJ2-7

cdr3_aa: ASSLDSGSYNEQF
v_call: TRBV5-4
j_call: TRBJ2-1

cdr3_aa: ASTRGSGSEQF
v_call: TRBV5-6
j_call: TRBJ2-1

cdr3_aa: ASSITGGVETQY
v_call: TRBV4-1
j_call: TRBJ2-5

cdr3_aa: ASRTVENTEAF
v_call: TRBV5-1
j_call: TRBJ1-1

cdr3_aa: ASSLLAGGNNEQF
v_call: TRBV4-1
j_call: TRBJ2-1